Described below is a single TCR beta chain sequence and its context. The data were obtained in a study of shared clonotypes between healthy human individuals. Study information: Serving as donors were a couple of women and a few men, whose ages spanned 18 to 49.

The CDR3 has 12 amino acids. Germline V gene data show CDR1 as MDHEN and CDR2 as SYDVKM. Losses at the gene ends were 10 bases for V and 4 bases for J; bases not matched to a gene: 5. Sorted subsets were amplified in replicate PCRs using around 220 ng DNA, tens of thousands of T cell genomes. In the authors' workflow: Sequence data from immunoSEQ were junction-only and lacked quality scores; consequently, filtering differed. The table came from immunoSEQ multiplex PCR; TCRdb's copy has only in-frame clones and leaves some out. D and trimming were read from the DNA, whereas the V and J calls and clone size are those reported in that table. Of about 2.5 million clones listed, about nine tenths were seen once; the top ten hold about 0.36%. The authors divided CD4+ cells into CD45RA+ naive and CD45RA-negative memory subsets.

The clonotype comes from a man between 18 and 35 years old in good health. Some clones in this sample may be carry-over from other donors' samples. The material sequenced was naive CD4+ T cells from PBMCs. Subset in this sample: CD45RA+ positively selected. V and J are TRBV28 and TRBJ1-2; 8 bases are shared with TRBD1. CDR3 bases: TGTGCCACTCCGGACAGGGCCTATGGCTACACCTTC. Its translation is CATPDRAYGYTF.